This TCR beta chain was identified in a study of shared clonotypes between healthy human individuals. This table comes from immunoSEQ multiplex PCR, and its TCRdb copy is limited to in-frame clones, with some not included. Of over a million clones listed, about 96% are singletons. Input material: naive CD4+ T cells sorted from blood. Subset noted: CD45RA+ positively selected. The sequence derives from a man in his thirties or forties in good health.

The CDR3 here is CASNKWARDTEAFF. The CDR3, as DNA: TGTGCCAGCAACAAATGGGCCCGGGACACTGAAGCTTTCTTT. The rearrangement joins TRBV7-2 to TRBJ1-1; D gene uncertain. Trimming removed 7 bases at V and 3 bases at J, with 15 bases between. The CDR3 is made up of 14 amino acids. The V gene's germline CDR1 is SGHTA and CDR2 FQGNSA.